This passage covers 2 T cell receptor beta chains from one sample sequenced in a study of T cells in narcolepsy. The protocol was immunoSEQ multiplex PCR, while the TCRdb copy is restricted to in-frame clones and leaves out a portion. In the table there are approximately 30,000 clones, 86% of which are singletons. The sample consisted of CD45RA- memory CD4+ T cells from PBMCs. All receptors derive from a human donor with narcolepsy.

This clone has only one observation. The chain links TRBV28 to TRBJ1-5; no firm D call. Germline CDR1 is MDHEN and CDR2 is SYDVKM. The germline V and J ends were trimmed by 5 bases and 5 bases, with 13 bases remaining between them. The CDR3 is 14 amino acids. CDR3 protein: CASSKSAGYQPQHF. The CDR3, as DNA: TGTGCCAGCAGTAAGTCGGCGGGCTATCAGCCCCAGCATTTT.

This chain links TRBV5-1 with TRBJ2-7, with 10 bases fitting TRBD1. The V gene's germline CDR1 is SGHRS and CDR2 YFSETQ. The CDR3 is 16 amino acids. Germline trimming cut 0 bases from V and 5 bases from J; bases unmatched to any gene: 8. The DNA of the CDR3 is TGCGCCAGCAGCTTGGGACAGGGGGCCCCGATGGACGAGCAGTACGTC. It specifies CASSLGQGAPMDEQYV.